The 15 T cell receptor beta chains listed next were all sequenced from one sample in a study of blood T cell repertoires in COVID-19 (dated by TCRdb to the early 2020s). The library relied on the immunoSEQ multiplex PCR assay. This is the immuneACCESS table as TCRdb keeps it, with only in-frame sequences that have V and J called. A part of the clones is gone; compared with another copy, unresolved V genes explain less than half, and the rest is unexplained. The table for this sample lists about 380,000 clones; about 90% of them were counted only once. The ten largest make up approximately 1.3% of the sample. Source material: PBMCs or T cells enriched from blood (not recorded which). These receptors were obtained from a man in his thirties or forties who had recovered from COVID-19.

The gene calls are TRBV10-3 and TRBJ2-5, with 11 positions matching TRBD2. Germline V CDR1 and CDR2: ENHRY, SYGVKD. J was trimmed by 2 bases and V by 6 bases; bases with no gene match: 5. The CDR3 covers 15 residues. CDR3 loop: CAIRVAGGEQETQYF. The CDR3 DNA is TGTGCCATCAGGGTAGCGGGGGGGGAACAAGAGACCCAGTACTTC.

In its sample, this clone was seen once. The CDR3 bases are TGTGCTAGTGCCTCGGACAGCTCTGGAAACACCATATATTTT. Amino acids: CASASDSSGNTIYF. The chain joins TRBV12-5 to TRBJ1-3; tentatively, D is TRBD1 (6 bases). The CDR3 is made up of 14 amino acids. Germline V gives CDR1 LGHNT, CDR2 FRNRAP. Trimming took off 7 bases at V and 0 bases at J, with 10 bases between the two ends. Full variable domain (missing parts from reference TRBV12-5 and TRBJ1-3): DARVTQTPRHKVTEMGQEVTMRCQPILGHNTVFWYRQTMMQGLELLAYFRNRAPLDDSGMPKDRFSAEMPDATLATLKIQPSEPRDSAVYFCASASDSSGNTIYFGEGSWLTVV.

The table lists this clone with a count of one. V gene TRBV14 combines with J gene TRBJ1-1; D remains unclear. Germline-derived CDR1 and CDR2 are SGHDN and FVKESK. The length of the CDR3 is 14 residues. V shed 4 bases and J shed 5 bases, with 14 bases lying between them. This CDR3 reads CASSLGRRGTEAFF. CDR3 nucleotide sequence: TGTGCCAGCAGCCTTGGCCGGCGAGGAACTGAAGCTTTCTTT.

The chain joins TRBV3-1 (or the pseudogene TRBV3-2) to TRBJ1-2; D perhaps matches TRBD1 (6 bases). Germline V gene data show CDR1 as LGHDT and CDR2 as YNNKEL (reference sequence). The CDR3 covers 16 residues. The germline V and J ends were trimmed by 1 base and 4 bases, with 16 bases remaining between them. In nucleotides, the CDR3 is TGTGCCAGCAGCCAAGGGGGGGGCAGTGGCCGCTATGGCTACACCTTC. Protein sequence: CASSQGGGSGRYGYTF.

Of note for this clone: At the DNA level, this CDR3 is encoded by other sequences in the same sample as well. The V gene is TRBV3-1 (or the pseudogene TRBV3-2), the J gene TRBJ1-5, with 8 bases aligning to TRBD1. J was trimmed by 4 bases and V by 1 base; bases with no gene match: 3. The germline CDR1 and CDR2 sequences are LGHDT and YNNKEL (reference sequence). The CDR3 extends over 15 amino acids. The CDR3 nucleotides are TGTGCCAGCAGCCAAGGTGACAGGGGAAATCAGCCCCAGCATTTT. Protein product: CASSQGDRGNQPQHF.

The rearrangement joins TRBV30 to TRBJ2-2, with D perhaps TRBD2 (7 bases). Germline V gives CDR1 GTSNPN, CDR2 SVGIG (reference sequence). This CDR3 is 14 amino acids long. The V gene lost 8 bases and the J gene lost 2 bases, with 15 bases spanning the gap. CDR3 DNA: TGTGCCGCAAGGGGGAGGGCTAACACCGGGGAGCTGTTTTTT. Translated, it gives CAARGRANTGELFF.

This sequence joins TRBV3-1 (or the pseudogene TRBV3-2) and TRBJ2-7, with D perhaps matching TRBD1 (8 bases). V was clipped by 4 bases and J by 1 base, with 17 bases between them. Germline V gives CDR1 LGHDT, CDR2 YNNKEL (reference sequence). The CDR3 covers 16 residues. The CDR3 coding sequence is TGTGCCAGCAGCCCAAGCGGGACAGGCTATTCCTACGAGCAGTACTTC. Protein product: CASSPSGTGYSYEQYF.

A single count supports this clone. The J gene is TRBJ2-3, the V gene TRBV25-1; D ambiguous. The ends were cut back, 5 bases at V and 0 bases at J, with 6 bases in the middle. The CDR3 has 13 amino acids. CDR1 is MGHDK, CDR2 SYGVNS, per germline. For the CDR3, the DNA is TGTGCCAGCAGTCCAGGTAGCACAGATACGCAGTATTTT. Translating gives CASSPGSTDTQYF. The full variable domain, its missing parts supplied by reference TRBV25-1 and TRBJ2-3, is EADIYQTPRYLVIGTGKKITLECSQTMGHDKMYWYQQDPGMELHLIHYSYGVNSTEKGDLSSESTVSRIRTEHFPLTLESARPSHTSQYLCASSPGSTDTQYFGPGTRLTVL.

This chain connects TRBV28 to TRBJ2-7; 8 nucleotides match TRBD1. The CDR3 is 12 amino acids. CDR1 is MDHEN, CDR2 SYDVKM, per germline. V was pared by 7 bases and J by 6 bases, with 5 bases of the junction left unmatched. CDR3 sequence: CASTDRGPEQYF. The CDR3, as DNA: TGTGCCAGCACCGACAGGGGCCCCGAGCAGTACTTC.

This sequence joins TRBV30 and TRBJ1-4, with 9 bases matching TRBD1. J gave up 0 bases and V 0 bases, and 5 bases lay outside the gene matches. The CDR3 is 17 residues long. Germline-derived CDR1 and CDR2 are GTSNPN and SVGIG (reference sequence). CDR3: CAWSVRRTGATNEKLFF. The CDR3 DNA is TGTGCCTGGAGTGTACGGCGGACAGGGGCAACTAATGAAAAACTGTTTTTT.

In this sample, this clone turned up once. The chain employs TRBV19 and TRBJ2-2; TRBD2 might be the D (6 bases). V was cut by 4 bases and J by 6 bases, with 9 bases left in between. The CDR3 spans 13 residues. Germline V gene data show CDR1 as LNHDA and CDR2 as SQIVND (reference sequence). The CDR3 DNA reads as TGTGCCAGTAGTACCGGGACTCCCGGGGAGCTGTTTTTT. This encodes CASSTGTPGELFF.

The CDR3 nucleotides read TGTGCCAGCAGCCTGCTAGGTGGAAACACCATATATTTT. It is translated as CASSLLGGNTIYF. The chain uses TRBV7-6 and TRBJ1-3, with D unresolved. The CDR3 sequence is 13 residues long. Germline CDR1 and CDR2: SGHVS and FNYEAQ. V was shortened by 5 bases and J by 3 bases, with 8 bases between the two germline ends.

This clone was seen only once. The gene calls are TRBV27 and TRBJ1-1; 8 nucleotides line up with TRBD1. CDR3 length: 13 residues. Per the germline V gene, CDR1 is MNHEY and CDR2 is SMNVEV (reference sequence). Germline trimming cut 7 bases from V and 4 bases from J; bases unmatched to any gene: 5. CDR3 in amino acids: CASMITGGTEAFF. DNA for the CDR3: TGTGCCAGCATGATAACAGGGGGCACTGAAGCTTTCTTT.

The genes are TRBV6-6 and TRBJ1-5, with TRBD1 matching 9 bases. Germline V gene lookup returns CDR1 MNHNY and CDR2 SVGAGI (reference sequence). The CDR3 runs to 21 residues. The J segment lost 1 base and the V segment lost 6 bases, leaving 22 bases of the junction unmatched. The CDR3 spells CASSPRGWVRDRVQSNQPQHF. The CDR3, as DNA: TGTGCCAGCAGCCCGAGGGGTTGGGTCCGGGACAGGGTACAAAGCAATCAGCCCCAGCATTTT.

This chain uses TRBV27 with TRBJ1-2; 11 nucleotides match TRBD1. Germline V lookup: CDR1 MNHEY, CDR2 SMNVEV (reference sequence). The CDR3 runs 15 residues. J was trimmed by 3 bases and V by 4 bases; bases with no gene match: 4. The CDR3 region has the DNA TGTGCCAGCAGTTACGGGACAGGGGGTCACTATGGCTACACCTTC. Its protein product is CASSYGTGGHYGYTF.